These T cell receptor beta chains were read from a single sample in a study of CD8 T cells in ankylosing spondylitis. MiXCR, run by TCRdb on the 5' RACE reads, gives a single entry per CDR3 protein. Found here are over 200,000 distinct CDR3 sequences, about 18% of them singletons; the top ten hold approximately 40%. The sequencing input was blood, either unsorted or a sorted T cell fraction (not recorded which). These receptors were obtained from a male donor with ankylosing spondylitis. Each CDR3 is given with its conserved first and last residue. Each record gives: J gene, V gene, clone size, D gene, CDR3 protein, CDR3 DNA. D genes are given only for firm matches. The size of a clone is reported for some rows only, either as once, few or many, or as a class for expanded clones.

j_gene: TRBJ1-1
v_gene: TRBV7-9
abundance: few
d_gene: -
CDR3aa: CASSLGAEHNTEAFF
CDR3nt: TGTGCCAGCAGCTTAGGGGCAGAGCACAACACTGAAGCTTTCTTT

j_gene: TRBJ1-2
v_gene: TRBV6-1
abundance: once
d_gene: -
CDR3aa: CASSETGGTGGYTF
CDR3nt: TGTGCCAGCAGTGAAACCGGGGGAACGGGTGGCTACACCTTC

j_gene: TRBJ1-5
v_gene: TRBV7-9
abundance: -
d_gene: -
CDR3aa: CASSLGAGNQPQHF
CDR3nt: TGTGCCAGCAGCTTAGGGGCAGGCAATCAGCCCCAGCATTTT

j_gene: TRBJ2-3
v_gene: TRBV3-1
abundance: -
d_gene: -
CDR3aa: CASSQEVSTDTQYF
CDR3nt: TGTGCCAGCAGCCAAGAGGTCAGTACAGATACGCAGTATTTT

j_gene: TRBJ2-1
v_gene: TRBV12-3/TRBV12-4
abundance: -
d_gene: TRBD2
CDR3aa: CASSLESLAVYNEQFF
CDR3nt: TGTGCCAGCAGTTTAGAGTCTCTAGCGGTATACAATGAGCAGTTCTTC

j_gene: TRBJ2-3
v_gene: TRBV20-1
abundance: few
d_gene: TRBD2
CDR3aa: CSAIRLADTDTQYF
CDR3nt: TGCAGTGCGATAAGACTAGCGGACACAGATACGCAGTATTTT

j_gene: TRBJ2-4
v_gene: TRBV25-1
abundance: -
d_gene: TRBD1
CDR3aa: CASSPGDREYF
CDR3nt: TGTGCCAGCAGTCCCGGGGACAGAGAGTACTTC

j_gene: TRBJ2-1
v_gene: TRBV29-1
abundance: -
d_gene: -
CDR3aa: CSVEGQKSSYNEQFF
CDR3nt: TGCAGCGTTGAAGGTCAGAAAAGCTCCTACAATGAGCAGTTCTTC

j_gene: TRBJ2-2
v_gene: TRBV7-9
abundance: few
d_gene: -
CDR3aa: CASSLKQPTGELFF
CDR3nt: TGTGCCAGCAGCTTAAAGCAGCCAACCGGGGAGCTGTTTTTT

j_gene: TRBJ1-2
v_gene: TRBV4-3
abundance: -
d_gene: -
CDR3aa: CASSQDSVGYGYTF
CDR3nt: TGCGCCAGCAGCCAAGATTCAGTAGGGTATGGCTACACCTTC

j_gene: TRBJ2-2
v_gene: TRBV13
abundance: few
d_gene: TRBD1
CDR3aa: CASSPGTGGFGELFF
CDR3nt: TGTGCCAGCAGCCCCGGGACAGGGGGCTTCGGGGAGCTGTTTTTT

j_gene: TRBJ1-5
v_gene: TRBV7-2
abundance: -
d_gene: -
CDR3aa: CASSVYSLSNQPQHF
CDR3nt: TGTGCCAGCAGCGTCTACAGCTTAAGCAATCAGCCCCAGCATTTT

j_gene: TRBJ1-6
v_gene: TRBV5-1
abundance: -
d_gene: TRBD1
CDR3aa: CASSFGTGESPLHF
CDR3nt: TGCGCCAGCAGCTTCGGGACAGGGGAATCACCCCTCCACTTT

j_gene: TRBJ2-2
v_gene: TRBV29-1
abundance: few
d_gene: -
CDR3aa: CSVVHGGTGELFF
CDR3nt: TGCAGCGTAGTACACGGGGGCACCGGGGAGCTGTTTTTT

j_gene: TRBJ2-2
v_gene: TRBV4-1
abundance: few
d_gene: TRBD1
CDR3aa: CASSRGTGDGELFF
CDR3nt: TGCGCCAGCAGCCGTGGGACAGGGGACGGGGAGCTGTTTTTT

j_gene: TRBJ2-7
v_gene: TRBV7-3
abundance: -
d_gene: -
CDR3aa: CASSLRPPYEQYF
CDR3nt: TGTGCCAGCAGCTTAAGGCCCCCTTACGAGCAGTACTTC

j_gene: TRBJ2-7
v_gene: TRBV12-3/TRBV12-4
abundance: many
d_gene: -
CDR3aa: CASSFGGDGYEQYF
CDR3nt: TGTGCCAGCAGTTTTGGGGGCGATGGGTACGAGCAGTACTTC

j_gene: TRBJ2-3
v_gene: TRBV9
abundance: few
d_gene: -
CDR3aa: CASSVAGLTDTQYF
CDR3nt: TGTGCCAGCAGCGTAGCGGGGCTGACAGATACGCAGTATTTT

j_gene: TRBJ1-2
v_gene: TRBV12-3/TRBV12-4
abundance: few
d_gene: -
CDR3aa: CASTFQVSSGYTF
CDR3nt: TGTGCCAGCACCTTCCAGGTGTCCTCCGGCTACACCTTC

j_gene: TRBJ2-3
v_gene: TRBV7-6
abundance: few
d_gene: TRBD1
CDR3aa: CASSRDRPTDTQYF
CDR3nt: TGTGCCAGCAGCCGGGACAGACCCACAGATACGCAGTATTTT

j_gene: TRBJ2-7
v_gene: TRBV10-2
abundance: few
d_gene: -
CDR3aa: CARIKWDGNYEQYF
CDR3nt: TGCGCCAGGATAAAATGGGACGGGAACTACGAGCAGTACTTC

j_gene: TRBJ2-3
v_gene: TRBV27
abundance: -
d_gene: -
CDR3aa: CASSLLPGVGTDTQYF
CDR3nt: TGTGCCAGCAGTTTATTGCCGGGGGTTGGCACAGATACGCAGTATTTT

j_gene: TRBJ1-2
v_gene: TRBV7-9
abundance: few
d_gene: TRBD1
CDR3aa: CASSPRSDRDDGYTF
CDR3nt: TGTGCCAGCAGCCCTAGGTCGGACAGGGACGATGGCTACACCTTC

j_gene: TRBJ2-1
v_gene: TRBV11-1
abundance: many
d_gene: TRBD1
CDR3aa: CASSLEGQGAGVYNEQFF
CDR3nt: TGTGCCAGCAGCTTAGAGGGACAGGGGGCTGGGGTCTACAATGAGCAGTTCTTC

j_gene: TRBJ1-2
v_gene: TRBV7-9
abundance: -
d_gene: -
CDR3aa: CASSFGDGQYTF
CDR3nt: TGTGCCAGCAGCTTCGGGGACGGTCAATACACCTTC

j_gene: TRBJ1-1
v_gene: TRBV5-1
abundance: few
d_gene: TRBD1
CDR3aa: CASSLAVTGRNTEAFF
CDR3nt: TGCGCCAGCAGCTTGGCGGTGACAGGGAGGAACACTGAAGCTTTCTTT

j_gene: TRBJ2-1
v_gene: TRBV29-1
abundance: -
d_gene: TRBD2
CDR3aa: CSAGGGDEQFF
CDR3nt: TGCAGCGCCGGTGGGGGGGATGAGCAGTTCTTC

j_gene: TRBJ1-1
v_gene: TRBV4-3
abundance: -
d_gene: -
CDR3aa: CASSQDRRGGEAFF
CDR3nt: TGCGCCAGCAGCCAAGATCGACGGGGCGGTGAAGCTTTCTTT

j_gene: TRBJ2-3
v_gene: TRBV9
abundance: few
d_gene: -
CDR3aa: CASSVEADTQYF
CDR3nt: TGTGCCAGCAGCGTAGAAGCAGATACGCAGTATTTT

j_gene: TRBJ2-1
v_gene: TRBV4-1
abundance: few
d_gene: -
CDR3aa: CASSQTSGTGDEQFF
CDR3nt: TGCGCCAGCAGCCAAACTAGCGGGACAGGGGATGAGCAGTTCTTC

j_gene: TRBJ2-1
v_gene: TRBV29-1
abundance: -
d_gene: TRBD2
CDR3aa: CSVHTSGLYNEQFF
CDR3nt: TGCAGCGTCCATACTAGCGGGCTTTACAATGAGCAGTTCTTC

j_gene: TRBJ2-3
v_gene: TRBV9
abundance: -
d_gene: -
CDR3aa: CASSGSGTDTQYF
CDR3nt: TGTGCCAGCAGCGGCAGTGGCACAGATACGCAGTATTTT

j_gene: TRBJ1-4
v_gene: TRBV30
abundance: few
d_gene: TRBD1
CDR3aa: CAWSGQGALATNEKLFF
CDR3nt: TGTGCCTGGAGTGGACAGGGGGCCCTTGCAACTAATGAAAAACTGTTTTTT

j_gene: TRBJ1-1
v_gene: TRBV5-4
abundance: few
d_gene: TRBD1
CDR3aa: CASSSRTGMNTEAFF
CDR3nt: TGTGCCAGCAGCTCCCGGACAGGGATGAACACTGAAGCTTTCTTT

j_gene: TRBJ2-7
v_gene: TRBV12-5
abundance: -
d_gene: -
CDR3aa: CASGLELNYEQYF
CDR3nt: TGTGCTAGTGGTTTGGAGCTAAACTACGAGCAGTACTTC

j_gene: TRBJ2-5
v_gene: TRBV29-1
abundance: -
d_gene: TRBD2
CDR3aa: CSVEEDPQRGFQETQYF
CDR3nt: TGCAGCGTTGAAGAAGATCCGCAGCGGGGCTTCCAAGAGACCCAGTACTTC

j_gene: TRBJ1-5
v_gene: TRBV2
abundance: -
d_gene: -
CDR3aa: CASSEARGTHQPQHF
CDR3nt: TGTGCCAGCAGTGAAGCGCGGGGGACCCATCAGCCCCAGCATTTT

j_gene: TRBJ2-1
v_gene: TRBV9
abundance: many
d_gene: -
CDR3aa: CASSTRTGNEQFF
CDR3nt: TGTGCCAGCAGCACCCGGACGGGGAATGAGCAGTTCTTC

j_gene: TRBJ2-5
v_gene: TRBV12-3/TRBV12-4
abundance: -
d_gene: TRBD1
CDR3aa: CASLYGDRGYQETQYF
CDR3nt: TGTGCCAGCCTCTATGGGGACAGGGGGTACCAAGAGACCCAGTACTTC

j_gene: TRBJ2-3
v_gene: TRBV6-1
abundance: few
d_gene: TRBD2
CDR3aa: CASSRSGLAGGDTQYF
CDR3nt: TGTGCCAGCAGTCGTAGCGGGCTAGCGGGAGGAGATACGCAGTATTTT